Presented here are 28 T cell receptor beta chains from one specimen sequenced in a study of shared clonotypes between healthy human individuals. Assay: immunoSEQ multiplex PCR; the TCRdb copy retains only in-frame clones and omits some. Found here are approximately 2,300,000 clones, 85% to 95% of them singletons; the top ten hold about 0.36%. The sample consisted of naive CD4+ T cells from PBMCs. The subset: CD45RA+ positively selected. The receptors stem from a man aged 18 to 30 in good health. Some clones in this sample may be carry-over from other donors' samples.

The chain uses TRBV29-1 and TRBJ2-5; a possible D gene is TRBD2 (6 bases). Germline V gives CDR1 SQVTM, CDR2 ANQGSEA. This CDR3 has 16 amino acids. The V end was cut by 4 bases, the J end by 4 bases, with 22 bases between. The CDR3: CSVVGVGLALGETQYF. The CDR3 bases are TGCAGCGTTGTGGGGGTTGGGCTAGCGTTAGGAGAGACCCAGTACTTC.

CDR3 DNA: TGTGCCAGCAGCTTAGATTTTAGGGCTAGCGGGAGGGATTACAATGAGCAGTTCTTC. Amino acid sequence: CASSLDFRASGRDYNEQFF. J is TRBJ2-1 and V is TRBV11-2, with 12 bases matching TRBD2. V lost 0 bases to trimming and J lost 4 bases; unmatched junction nucleotides: 10. The CDR3 is made up of 19 amino acids. CDR1 is SGHAT and CDR2 is FQNNGV in the germline V gene.

About this clone: Additional DNA sequences in this sample encode the identical CDR3. The chain joins TRBV15 to TRBJ1-1; D gene unclear. Trimming removed 0 bases from V and 1 base from J, with 9 bases in between. CDR1 is LNHNV and CDR2 is YYDKDF in the germline V gene (reference sequence). The CDR3 runs to 15 residues. Here the CDR3 reads CATSRDRVGNTEAFF. CDR3 bases: TGTGCCACCAGCAGAGATCGAGTGGGGAACACTGAAGCTTTCTTT.

Turning to this clone: The sample has other DNA sequences that encode this CDR3 too. This sequence joins TRBV7-2 and TRBJ1-2; D unresolved. Trimming stripped 4 bases from V and 1 base from J, with 4 bases between. Germline CDR1 is SGHTA and CDR2 is FQGNSA. This CDR3 is built from 12 residues. The CDR3 spells CASSSYNYGYTF. CDR3 coding DNA: TGTGCCAGCAGCTCCTATAACTATGGCTACACCTTC.

This clone was counted a single time. V gene TRBV4-1 combines with J gene TRBJ2-3; TRBD2 agrees at 14 bases. The ends lost 2 bases at V and 2 bases at J; junction bases unmatched: 6. Germline assignment: CDR1 MGHRA and CDR2 YSYEKL. The CDR3 consists of 18 residues. The CDR3 is CASSQPRTSGRPTDTQYF. The CDR3 bases are TGCGCCAGCAGCCAACCGCGGACTAGCGGGAGGCCCACAGATACGCAGTATTTT.

On this clone: One end of the junction is discordant with germline, which a read error may explain. The chain has TRBV4-2 and TRBJ1-1, with 7 bases matching TRBD1. Germline loops: CDR1 LGHNA, CDR2 YNFKEQ. The CDR3 runs to 12 residues. The DNA of the CDR3 is TGTGCCAGCAGCAAAGACAGGGCCGAAGCTTTCTTT. This sequence encodes CASSKDRAEAFF.

The V and J genes are TRBV7-8 and TRBJ2-5; 9 nucleotides align to TRBD1. CDR1 and CDR2 from the germline V gene are SGHVS and FQNEAQ. CDR3 length equals 16 residues. With 7 bases clipped from V and 5 bases from J, the junction kept 14 bases outside the gene matches. The CDR3 DNA is TGTGCCAGCATCGTGGACAGGGGTAGTTCGAGGGAGACCCAGTACTTC. Its protein product is CASIVDRGSSRETQYF.

The chain couples TRBV5-1 to TRBJ2-7; weak D call: TRBD1 (6 bases). This CDR3 contains 14 residues. The V end was cut by 0 bases, the J end by 6 bases, with 13 bases between. Germline V gives CDR1 SGHRS, CDR2 YFSETQ. CDR3 coding DNA: TGCGCCAGCAGCTTGGTTGGTGGGGGCGGCGAGCAGTACTTC. As protein: CASSLVGGGGEQYF.

The chain combines TRBV27 with TRBJ2-1; the D gene is possibly TRBD1 (5 bases). The CDR3 covers 15 residues. Germline V gene data show CDR1 as MNHEY and CDR2 as SMNVEV (reference sequence). V was shortened by 6 bases and J by 0 bases, with 12 bases between the two germline ends. As DNA, the CDR3 is TGTGCCAGCAGCCATGACAGCCGCTCCTACAATGAGCAGTTCTTC. Protein: CASSHDSRSYNEQFF.

The gene calls are TRBV4-3 and TRBJ2-5, with TRBD2 as a possible D gene (5 bases). This CDR3 is built from 13 residues. Trimming left V 0 bases short and J 7 bases short, with 9 bases between. CDR1 is LGHNA, CDR2 YSLEER, per germline. CDR3 in DNA: TGCGCCAGCAGCCAAGATGGGAGCGGGACCCAGTACTTC. Its translation is CASSQDGSGTQYF.

The chain recombines TRBV23-1 with TRBJ2-7; TRBD2 aligns across 14 bases. TRBV23-1 is an ORF for which the function is uncertain. The CDR3 consists of 18 residues. Losses at the gene ends were 0 bases for V and 4 bases for J; bases not matched to a gene: 8. CDR3 loop: CASSQSGLAGVGSYEQYF. CDR3 bases: TGCGCCAGCAGTCAATCGGGACTAGCGGGAGTAGGTTCTTACGAGCAGTACTTC.

Note on this clone: This sample also contains other DNA sequences that code for the same CDR3. This chain connects TRBV7-2 to TRBJ2-1; the D is unclear. Trimming took off 3 bases at V and 0 bases at J, with 3 bases between the two ends. The CDR3 sequence is 13 residues long. The germline V gene has CDR1 SGHTA and CDR2 FQGNSA. The CDR3 loop reads CASSFDSYNEQFF. The CDR3 region has the DNA TGTGCCAGCAGCTTTGACTCCTACAATGAGCAGTTCTTC. Full variable domain (outside the CDR3, taken from reference TRBV7-2 and TRBJ2-1): GAGVSQSPSNKVTEKGKDVELRCDPISGHTALYWYRQSLGQGLEFLIYFQGNSAPDKSGLPSDRFSAERTGGSVSTLTIQRTQQEDSAVYLCASSFDSYNEQFFGPGTRLTVL.

CDR3 residues: CASGRTGATDTQYF. The CDR3 DNA reads TGTGCTAGTGGGAGGACAGGGGCGACAGATACGCAGTATTTT. J is TRBJ2-3 and V is TRBV12-5; TRBD1 matches 9 bases. The CDR3 is 14 residues long. CDR1 LGHNT and CDR2 FRNRAP come from the germline V gene. V gave up 6 bases and J gave up 3 bases; unmatched junction bases: 4.

The chain employs TRBV5-1 and TRBJ2-1, with 10 positions matching TRBD2. J was trimmed by 6 bases and V by 1 base; bases with no gene match: 4. The CDR3 is made up of 15 amino acids. Looked up from germline, CDR1 is SGHRS and CDR2 is YFSETQ. The CDR3 nucleotides read TGCGCCAGCAGCTTGCTAGCGGGAGAATCCAATGAGCAGTTCTTC. This sequence encodes CASSLLAGESNEQFF.

The chain uses TRBV19 and TRBJ1-5; 7 positions agree with TRBD1. Unmatched junction bases numbered 20, after V lost 4 bases and J lost 11 bases. This CDR3 is 17 amino acids long. Germline CDR1 is LNHDA and CDR2 is SQIVND (reference sequence). The CDR3 loop is CASSSHDGTESWRTQHF. For the CDR3, the DNA is TGTGCCAGTAGTAGCCACGATGGGACAGAATCGTGGCGGACCCAGCATTTT.

This sequence joins TRBV5-4 and TRBJ1-1; D may be TRBD1 (5 bases). The germline CDR1 and CDR2 sequences are SGHNT and YYREEE (reference sequence). V lost 3 bases and J 1 base, leaving 16 bases between the germline ends. The CDR3 is made up of 16 amino acids. Written as DNA, the CDR3 is TGTGCCAGCAGCTCAGGGCTCGGGCGGTCGAACACTGAAGCTTTCTTT. Translated, it gives CASSSGLGRSNTEAFF.

The V gene is TRBV28, the J gene TRBJ1-2; 9 bases line up with TRBD1. Germline CDR1 and CDR2: MDHEN and SYDVKM. CDR3 size: 17 residues. V shed 0 bases and J 4 bases; nucleotides not matched to a gene: 9. CDR3 bases: TGTGCCAGCAGTTTATGGCCCTCGGGACAGGGACCCTATGGCTACACCTTC. It is translated as CASSLWPSGQGPYGYTF.

V and J are TRBV7-9 and TRBJ1-3, with D unresolved. The germline gives CDR1 SEHNR, CDR2 FQNEAQ (reference sequence). Trimming stripped 1 base from V and 1 base from J, with 11 bases between. The CDR3 runs 16 residues. This CDR3 reads CASSLEVGGSGNTIYF. The DNA of the CDR3 is TGTGCCAGCAGCTTAGAGGTTGGAGGGTCTGGAAACACCATATATTTT.

As to this clone: The same CDR3 can be traced to other DNA sequences in this sample. The genes are TRBV30 and TRBJ2-1; no reliable D call. The CDR3 is made up of 11 amino acids. The ends were cut back, 2 bases at V and 4 bases at J, with 3 bases in the middle. Germline CDR1 and CDR2: GTSNPN and SVGIG (reference sequence). Written as DNA, the CDR3 is TGTGCCTGGAGTTTTTACAATGAGCAGTTCTTC. This encodes CAWSFYNEQFF.

The rearrangement uses TRBV25-1 and TRBJ2-7; the D is unclear. Germline values: CDR1 MGHDK, CDR2 SYGVNS. Trimming pared 3 bases from V and 0 bases from J, leaving 12 bases between. This CDR3 comprises 15 residues. CDR3 nucleotide sequence: TGTGCCAGCAGTGATCTACTCGGCAGCTCCTACGAGCAGTACTTC. Translated, it gives CASSDLLGSSYEQYF.

This sequence joins TRBV28 and TRBJ2-4, with D tentatively TRBD2 (6 bases). The CDR3 is 16 amino acids. CDR1 and CDR2 (germline): MDHEN, SYDVKM. The V gene lost 5 bases and the J gene lost 8 bases, with 22 bases spanning the gap. CDR3 region: CASSLSERRLADIQYF. In DNA form, the CDR3 reads TGTGCCAGCAGTCTTTCGGAACGCAGGTTAGCGGACATTCAGTACTTC.

CDR3 nucleotide sequence: TGTGCCAGCAGCGGGATAGGACAGGTGAACACTGAAGCTTTCTTT. This encodes CASSGIGQVNTEAFF. V usage is TRBV9 and J usage is TRBJ1-1; TRBD1 matches at 7 bases. The CDR3 consists of 15 residues. Per the germline V gene, CDR1 is SGDLS and CDR2 is YYNGEE. V lost 3 bases and J lost 0; bases outside the gene matches: 5.

The CDR3 loop is CASSMDSGRASEQYF. The CDR3 DNA is TGTGCCAGTAGTATGGACAGCGGGAGGGCCTCCGAGCAGTACTTC. V is TRBV19 and J is TRBJ2-7; TRBD2 matches 10 bases. This CDR3 comprises 15 residues. Trimming cost V 3 bases and J 6 bases; bases outside gene matches: 8. Germline CDR1 LNHDA, CDR2 SQIVND (reference sequence).

The V and J genes are TRBV5-1 and TRBJ2-4; D gene uncertain. Germline loops: CDR1 SGHRS, CDR2 YFSETQ. This CDR3 is built from 13 residues. The germline V and J ends were trimmed by 0 bases and 8 bases, with 9 bases remaining between them. The CDR3 coding sequence is TGCGCCAGCAGCTTGGGAGGTAGGGACATTCAGTACTTC. It is translated as CASSLGGRDIQYF.

This rearrangement joins TRBV11-1 to TRBJ2-2, with 7 bases that match TRBD2. V lost 1 base, J lost 5 bases, and 7 bases stayed unmatched. The CDR3 extends over 16 amino acids. Per germline, CDR1 SGHAT and CDR2 FQDESV (reference sequence). The CDR3 protein is CASSLGGGSNTGELFF. CDR3 nucleotide sequence: TGTGCCAGCAGCTTAGGAGGCGGGAGTAATACCGGGGAGCTGTTTTTT.

As DNA, the CDR3 is TGTGCCAGCAGCGGGAGTTTAGCCAATGAGCAGTTCTTC. Its translation: CASSGSLANEQFF. V usage is TRBV11-3 and J usage is TRBJ2-1; D is perhaps TRBD2 (5 bases). CDR1 SGHNT and CDR2 YENEEA come from the germline V gene. Trimming removed 5 bases at V and 6 bases at J, with 11 bases between. The CDR3 is made up of 13 amino acids.

The CDR3 sequence is CASSLDGSNTGELFF. The CDR3 region has the DNA TGTGCCAGCAGCTTGGACGGATCGAACACCGGGGAGCTGTTTTTT. J is TRBJ2-2 and V is TRBV5-6; D is unresolved. This CDR3 is built from 15 residues. Germline V gene data show CDR1 as SGHDT and CDR2 as YYEEEE. Deletions cut 0 bases from V and 0 bases from J, with 6 bases between.

The J gene is TRBJ2-7, the V gene TRBV7-2, with D possibly being TRBD1 or TRBD2 (5 bases each). Germline V gene data show CDR1 as SGHTA and CDR2 as FQGNSA. CDR3 length equals 15 residues. Trimming pared 5 bases from V and 4 bases from J, leaving 18 bases between. In nucleotides, the CDR3 is TGTGCCAGCAGCCCACCTCCGGGACGCGCATACGAGCAGTACTTC. Protein sequence: CASSPPPGRAYEQYF. Together with reference TRBV7-2 and TRBJ2-7, the CDR3 gives the full variable domain: GAGVSQSPSNKVTEKGKDVELRCDPISGHTALYWYRQSLGQGLEFLIYFQGNSAPDKSGLPSDRFSAERTGGSVSTLTIQRTQQEDSAVYLCASSPPPGRAYEQYFGPGTRLTVT.